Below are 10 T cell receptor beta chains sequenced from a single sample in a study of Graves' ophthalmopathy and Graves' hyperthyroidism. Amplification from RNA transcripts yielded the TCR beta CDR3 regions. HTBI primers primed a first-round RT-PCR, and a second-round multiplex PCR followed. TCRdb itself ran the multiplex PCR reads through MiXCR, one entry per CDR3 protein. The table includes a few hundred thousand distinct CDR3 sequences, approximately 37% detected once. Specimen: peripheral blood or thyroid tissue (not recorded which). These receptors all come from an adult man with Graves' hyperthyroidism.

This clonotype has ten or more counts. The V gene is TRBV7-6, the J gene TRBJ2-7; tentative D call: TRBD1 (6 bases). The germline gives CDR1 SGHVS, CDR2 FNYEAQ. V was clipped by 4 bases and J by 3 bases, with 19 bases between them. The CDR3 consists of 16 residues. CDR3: CASSSSGTWPGYEQYF. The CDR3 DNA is TGTGCCAGCAGCTCCTCCGGGACATGGCCGGGCTACGAGCAGTACTTC.

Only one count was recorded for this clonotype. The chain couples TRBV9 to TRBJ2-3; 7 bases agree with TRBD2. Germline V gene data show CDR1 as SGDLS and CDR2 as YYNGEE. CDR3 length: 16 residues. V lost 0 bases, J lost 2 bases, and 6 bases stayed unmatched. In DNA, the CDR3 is TGTGCCAGCAGCGTAGAGAGCGGGGATTACACAGATACGCAGTATTTT. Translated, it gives CASSVESGDYTDTQYF.

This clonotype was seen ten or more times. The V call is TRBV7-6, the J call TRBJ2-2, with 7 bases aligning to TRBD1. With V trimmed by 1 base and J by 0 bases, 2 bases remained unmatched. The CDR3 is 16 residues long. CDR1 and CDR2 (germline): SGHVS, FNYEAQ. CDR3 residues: CASSLEGQPNTGELFF. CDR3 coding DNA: TGTGCCAGCAGCTTAGAGGGACAGCCGAACACCGGGGAGCTGTTTTTT. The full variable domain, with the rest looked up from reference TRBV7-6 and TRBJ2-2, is GAGVSQSPRYKVTKRGQDVALRCDPISGHVSLYWYRQALGQGPEFLTYFNYEAQQDKSGLPNDRFSAERPEGSISTLTIQRTEQRDSAMYRCASSLEGQPNTGELFFGEGSRLTVL.

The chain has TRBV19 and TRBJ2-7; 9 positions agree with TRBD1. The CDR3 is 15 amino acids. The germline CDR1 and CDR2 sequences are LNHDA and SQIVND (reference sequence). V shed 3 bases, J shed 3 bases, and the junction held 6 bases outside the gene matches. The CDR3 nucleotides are TGTGCCAGTAGTATTGGGGGACAGGGCAGCTACGAGCAGTACTTC. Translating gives CASSIGGQGSYEQYF.

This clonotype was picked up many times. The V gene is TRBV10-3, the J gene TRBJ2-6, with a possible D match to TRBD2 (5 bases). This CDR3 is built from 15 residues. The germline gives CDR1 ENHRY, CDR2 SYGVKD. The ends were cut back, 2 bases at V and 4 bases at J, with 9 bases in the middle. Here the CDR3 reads CAISESGEGANVLTF. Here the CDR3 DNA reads TGTGCCATCAGTGAGAGCGGCGAGGGGGCCAACGTCCTGACTTTC.

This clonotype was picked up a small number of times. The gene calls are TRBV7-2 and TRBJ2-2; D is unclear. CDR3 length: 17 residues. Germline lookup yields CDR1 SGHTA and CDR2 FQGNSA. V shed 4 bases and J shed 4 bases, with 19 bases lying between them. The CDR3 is CASSSPLEPRATGELFF. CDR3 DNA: TGTGCCAGCAGCTCGCCTTTGGAGCCCCGGGCCACCGGGGAGCTGTTTTTT.

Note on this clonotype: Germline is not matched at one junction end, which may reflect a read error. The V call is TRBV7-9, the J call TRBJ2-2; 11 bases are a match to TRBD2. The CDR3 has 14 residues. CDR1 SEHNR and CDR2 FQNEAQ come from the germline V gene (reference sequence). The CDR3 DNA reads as TGTGCCAGCAGCGTAGCGGGAGGGAGCGATGAGCTGTTTTTT. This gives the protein CASSVAGGSDELFF.

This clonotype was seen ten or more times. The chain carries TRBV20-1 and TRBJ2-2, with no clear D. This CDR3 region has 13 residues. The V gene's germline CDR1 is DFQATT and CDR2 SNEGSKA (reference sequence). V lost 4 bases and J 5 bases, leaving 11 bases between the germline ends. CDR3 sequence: CSANLLQTGELFF. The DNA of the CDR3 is TGCAGTGCTAACCTACTTCAGACCGGGGAGCTGTTTTTT.

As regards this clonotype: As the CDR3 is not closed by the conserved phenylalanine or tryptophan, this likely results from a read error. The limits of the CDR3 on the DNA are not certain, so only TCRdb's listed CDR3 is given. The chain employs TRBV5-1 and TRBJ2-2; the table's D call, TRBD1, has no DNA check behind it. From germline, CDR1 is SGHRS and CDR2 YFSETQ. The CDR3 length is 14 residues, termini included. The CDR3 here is CASSPTDEHRGADS.

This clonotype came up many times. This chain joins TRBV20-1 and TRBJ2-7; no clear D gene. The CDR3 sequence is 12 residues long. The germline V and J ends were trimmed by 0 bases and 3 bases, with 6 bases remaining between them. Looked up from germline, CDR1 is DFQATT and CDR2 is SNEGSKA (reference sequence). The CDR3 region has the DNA TGCAGTGCTAGAGAGTCCTTCTACGAGCAGTACTTC. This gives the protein CSARESFYEQYF.